The source of this T cell receptor beta chain is a study of blood T cells in healthy people across ages. The wider study: Template-switching capture recovered about one barcoded beta molecule per two T cells.

Germline V gene data show CDR1 as SGHRS and CDR2 as YFSETQ. The length of the CDR3 is 15 residues. It was with a sample-barcoded 5' primer and a J-beta primer mix that a second PCR of roughly 7 to 12 cycles was run. At least 3 million CDR3-containing paired-end reads were obtained per sample. TCRdb fed the 5' RACE reads into MiXCR, producing one record per CDR3 protein. This sample has around 780,000 distinct CDR3 sequences, with around a quarter found just once. Study conclusions and caveats: No conclusive comparison of naive versus antigen-experienced cells was possible with unsorted PBMCs. Per million T cells, TCR beta diversity dropped roughly linearly as age increased.

This clonotype was counted only a few times. The antigen is not known. These data are also associated with another study on T cells of mothers and their children.

The TCR sequence derives from a boy under 18 in good health. The chain recombines TRBV5-1 with TRBJ2-5; 12 nucleotides agree with TRBD1. The end of the DNA fits TRBJ2-1 better, so the J call may be wrong. Sequenced input: blood. In nucleotides, the CDR3 is TGCGCCAGCAGCCCGGGACAGGGGGCCTCGGATGAGCAGTTCTTC. Its translation: CASSPGQGASDEQFF.